Listed here are 15 T cell receptor beta chains from one sample, sequenced in a study of blood T cell repertoires in COVID-19. Here immunoSEQ multiplex PCR was the method, and the copy in TCRdb shows in-frame clones only, minus some. In the table there are over 250,000 clones, around nine tenths of which are singletons. Sequencing was carried out using PBMCs or T cells enriched from blood (not recorded which). These TCRs come from a woman younger than 35 who had recovered from COVID-19.

This rearrangement joins TRBV3-1 (or the pseudogene TRBV3-2) to TRBJ1-6; the match to TRBD1 covers 9 bases. Trimming took 5 bases from V and 6 from J; bases not matched to a gene: 11. The CDR3 is 17 amino acids. Germline V gene lookup returns CDR1 LGHDT and CDR2 YNNKEL (reference sequence). For the CDR3, the DNA is TGTGCCAGCAGCGACAGCGCCGGGACAGGGTTTAATTCACCCCTCCACTTT. Encoded protein: CASSDSAGTGFNSPLHF.

The V gene is TRBV9, the J gene TRBJ1-6; no firm D call. Germline values: CDR1 SGDLS, CDR2 YYNGEE. With 4 bases removed from V and 9 bases from J, the gap between germline ends came to 17 bases. The CDR3 is made up of 15 amino acids. In DNA form, the CDR3 reads TGTGCCAGCAGCTTGATGCCTTCGGAGGGTTCACCCCTCCACTTT. Amino acid sequence: CASSLMPSEGSPLHF. Full variable domain (remainder filled in from reference TRBV9 and TRBJ1-6): DSGVTQTPKHLITATGQRVTLRCSPRSGDLSVYWYQQSLDQGLQFLIQYYNGEERAKGNILERFSAQQFPDLHSELNLSSLELGDSALYFCASSLMPSEGSPLHFGNGTRLTVT.

CDR3 sequence: CASSPGGRGTDTQYF. The CDR3 bases are TGTGCCAGTAGTCCCGGGGGGAGAGGCACAGATACGCAGTATTTT. This chain joins TRBV19 and TRBJ2-3; 7 nucleotides align to TRBD2. The germline V gene encodes CDR1 LNHDA and CDR2 SQIVND (reference sequence). The CDR3 totals 15 residues. The trim removed 5 bases at V and 1 base at J, leaving 6 bases unmatched.

This clone has just one count. The CDR3 DNA reads TGTGCCAGCAGGGACAGCACTGGGGTCAATGAGCAGTTCTTC. Its protein product is CASRDSTGVNEQFF. The chain uses TRBV5-4 and TRBJ2-1, with a tentative D call TRBD1 (6 bases). Deletions cut 5 bases from V and 6 bases from J, with 15 bases between. The germline CDR1 and CDR2 sequences are SGHNT and YYREEE (reference sequence). This CDR3 spans 14 amino acids.

This clone occurred once. The CDR3 sequence is CASSLAGLAGGRGAKNIQYF. The CDR3 DNA reads as TGTGCCAGCAGCTTAGCGGGACTAGCGGGAGGCCGAGGAGCCAAAAACATTCAGTACTTC. The J gene is TRBJ2-4, the V gene TRBV7-2; 15 bases are shared with TRBD2. Germline V CDR1 and CDR2: SGHTA, FQGNSA. The CDR3 spans 20 residues. The J segment lost 0 bases and the V segment lost 0 bases, leaving 6 bases of the junction unmatched.

CDR3 nucleotides: TGCGCCAGCAGCTTGACTAGCAATGAGCAGTTCTTC. Translation: CASSLTSNEQFF. The rearrangement uses TRBV5-1 and TRBJ2-1; D might be TRBD2 (5 bases). The CDR3 runs to 12 residues. CDR1 and CDR2 from the germline V gene are SGHRS and YFSETQ. The V gene lost 1 base and the J gene lost 6 bases, with 5 bases spanning the gap.

The rearrangement uses TRBV3-1 (or the pseudogene TRBV3-2) and TRBJ1-4; 9 bases agree with TRBD1. This CDR3 has 16 residues. V gave up 0 bases and J gave up 8 bases; unmatched junction bases: 7. Germline V gives CDR1 LGHDT, CDR2 YNNKEL (reference sequence). CDR3 sequence: CASSQDPGQGWEKLFF. CDR3 bases: TGTGCCAGCAGCCAAGATCCGGGACAGGGTTGGGAAAAACTGTTTTTT.

The chain employs TRBV7-8 and TRBJ2-3; the match to TRBD2 covers 12 bases. The germline V gene encodes CDR1 SGHVS and CDR2 FQNEAQ. This CDR3 is 14 amino acids long. V lost 8 bases to trimming and J lost 8 bases; unmatched junction nucleotides: 8. The CDR3 region is CASGASGGAGTQYF. The DNA for the CDR3 is TGTGCCAGCGGGGCTAGCGGGGGGGCAGGTACGCAGTATTTT.

With regard to this clone: The junction does not match germline at one end; this may be a read error. The chain uses TRBV28 and TRBJ1-2; 10 positions agree with TRBD1. The CDR3 consists of 17 residues. Per the germline V gene, CDR1 is MDHEN and CDR2 is SYDVKM. The CDR3 spells CASSWTPGGRDRGLILF. For the CDR3, the DNA is TGTGCCAGCAGTTGGACCCCCGGAGGGCGGGACAGGGGCCTTATCCTCTTC.

The rearrangement joins TRBV27 to TRBJ2-2; the D is unclear. Looked up from germline, CDR1 is MNHEY and CDR2 is SMNVEV (reference sequence). The CDR3 has 15 amino acids. Trimming removed 6 bases from V and 3 bases from J, with 14 bases in between. In nucleotides, the CDR3 is TGTGCCAGCAGCCCCCTCCCCGTGTACACCGGGGAGCTGTTTTTT. It encodes CASSPLPVYTGELFF.

This sequence joins TRBV11-2 and TRBJ2-3, with 7 bases aligning to TRBD2. Trimming at V came to 5 bases and at J to 5 bases, leaving 13 bases not matched to a gene. Germline V lookup: CDR1 SGHAT, CDR2 FQNNGV. CDR3 size: 16 residues. In DNA, the CDR3 is TGTGCCAGCAGCCAACCGGGGAGCGGGATTGGAGATACGCAGTATTTT. This gives the protein CASSQPGSGIGDTQYF.

V and J are TRBV29-1 and TRBJ2-7; TRBD2 might be the D (6 bases). V dropped 1 base and J dropped 0 bases, with 7 bases sitting between them. The CDR3 has 13 amino acids. CDR1 and CDR2 from the germline V gene are SQVTM and ANQGSEA. For the CDR3, the DNA is TGCAGCGTTGAAGTAGCGGACTCCTACGAGCAGTACTTC. Its protein is CSVEVADSYEQYF.

This clone was detected once. The chain has TRBV11-3 and TRBJ2-1, with TRBD2 identical over 7 bases. Trimming cost V 2 bases and J 1 base; bases outside gene matches: 8. CDR1 SGHNT and CDR2 YENEEA come from the germline V gene. This CDR3 has 17 residues. CDR3 in amino acids: CASSLMGGSGSYNEQFF. CDR3 coding DNA: TGTGCCAGCAGCTTAATGGGCGGGAGCGGGTCCTACAATGAGCAGTTCTTC.

This sequence joins TRBV5-1 and TRBJ2-1; 11 positions match TRBD2. J lost 9 bases, V lost 2 bases, and 7 bases had no gene match. Germline CDR1 SGHRS, CDR2 YFSETQ. The CDR3 extends over 15 amino acids. CDR3 bases: TGCGCCAGCAGCTTACTAGCGGGAGAAGCTGTTGAGCAGTTCTTC. Its translation is CASSLLAGEAVEQFF.

The chain's CDR3 is CASTSGTNTGELFF. The CDR3 region has the DNA TGTGCCAGCACCTCAGGGACTAACACCGGGGAGCTGTTTTTT. The chain uses TRBV28 and TRBJ2-2, with D possibly TRBD2 on 6 matching bases. V lost 7 bases and J lost 2, with 11 bases in between. CDR3 length: 14 residues. Per germline, CDR1 MDHEN and CDR2 SYDVKM.